This T cell receptor beta chain was retrieved from a study of T cell repertoires in cytomegalovirus infection. General observations from the study: CMV-specific TCR beta clonotypes restricted by HLA-C were the ones dominating the ex vivo response.

Notes on this clonotype: What it binds is unknown.

TCRdb analysed the reads with MiXCR anew, one entry per CDR3 protein. The top ten clones hold approximately 95% of a sample with under 90,000 distinct CDR3 sequences, approximately 43% of them seen once. The source is a human donor in good health (CMV status not recorded). Some clones in this sample may be carry-over from other donors' samples. This material consisted of CD8+ T cells from cultured PBMCs, taken from culture after CMV antigen stimulation.

CDR3 residues: CASSSRDRGPYNEQFF. Here the CDR3 DNA reads TGTGCCAGCAGCTCCCGGGACAGGGGCCCCTACAATGAGCAGTTCTTC. The chain carries TRBV7-3 and TRBJ2-1; 10 positions agree with TRBD1. V was pared by 4 bases and J by 2 bases, with 5 bases of the junction left unmatched. CDR3 length: 16 residues. Germline assignment: CDR1 SGHTA and CDR2 FQGTGA.